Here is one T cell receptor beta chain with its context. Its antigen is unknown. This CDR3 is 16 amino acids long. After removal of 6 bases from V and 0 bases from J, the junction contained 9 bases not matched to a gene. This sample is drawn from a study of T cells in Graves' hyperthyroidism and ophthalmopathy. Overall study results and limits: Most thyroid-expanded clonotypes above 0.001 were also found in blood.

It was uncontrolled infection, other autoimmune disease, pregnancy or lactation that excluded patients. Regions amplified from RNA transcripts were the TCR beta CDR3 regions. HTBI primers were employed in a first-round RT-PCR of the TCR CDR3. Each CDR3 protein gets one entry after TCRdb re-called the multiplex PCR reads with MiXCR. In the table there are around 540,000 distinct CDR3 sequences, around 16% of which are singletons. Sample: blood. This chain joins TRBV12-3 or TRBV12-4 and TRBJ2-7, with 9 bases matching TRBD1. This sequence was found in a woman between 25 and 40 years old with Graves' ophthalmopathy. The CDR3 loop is CASRGGQGTFSYEQYF. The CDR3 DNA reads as TGTGCCAGCAGGGGGGGACAGGGAACCTTCTCCTACGAGCAGTACTTC.